This T cell receptor beta chain derives from a study of chronic HIV infection and antiretroviral therapy (dated by TCRdb to the mid-2010s). V is cut back by 5 bases and J by 7 bases, with 11 bases in the junction unmatched. The CDR3 sequence holds 15 residues, the cysteine and phenylalanine included. Of the read, only the CDR3 DNA is kept; its 45 bases are in frame from base 1. Via the germline V gene, CDR1 is MDHEN and CDR2 SYDVKM. Receptor libraries were prepared by 5' RACE. TCRdb shows the sequencer as Illumina MiSeq. TCRdb took the public reads, trimmed them with fastp at Q25, ran MiXCR for clone calling and kept in-frame beta chains. Every entry covers one CDR3 protein and lists the most common genes and DNA from its rows. This sample has about 48,000 distinct CDR3 sequences in its table, and 19% of those were observed once. The ten largest clones take up over 2.5% of the sample. This clonotype was observed a handful of times. The specificity of this receptor is unknown. No base quality information exists; no much larger clone differs at one position.

Sequencing was carried out using peripheral blood. This chain joins TRBV28 to TRBJ2-7; TRBD1 lines up with 10 middle nucleotides. The receptor comes from an adult who had HIV and had not received antiretroviral therapy, or was an uninfected healthy control (not recorded which). The CDR3 has the sequence CASSLRQGAPREQYF. DNA sequence: TGTGCCAGCAGTCTAAGACAGGGGGCACCGAGAGAGCAGTACTTC.